The T cell receptor (beta chain) described here comes from a study of blood T cell repertoires in COVID-19. Profiled with immunoSEQ multiplex PCR; TCRdb holds only in-frame clones, not every one. This table holds around 200,000 clones, about 86% found once. This clone was counted ten times or more. This CDR3 comprises 14 residues. V shed 5 bases and J shed 0 bases, with 10 bases lying between them. Germline V gene sequence: CDR1 LNHDA, CDR2 SQIVND (reference sequence). The sequenced material came from peripheral blood. The chain carries TRBV19 and TRBJ1-1, with a tentative D call TRBD1 (5 bases). The receptor was isolated from a middle-aged man with active or convalescent COVID-19. CDR3 nucleotide sequence: TGTGCCAGTAGTTACAGGAATATGAACACTGAAGCTTTCTTT. It translates to CASSYRNMNTEAFF. Supplemented by reference TRBV19 and TRBJ1-1, the full variable domain reads DGGITQSPKYLFRKEGQNVTLSCEQNLNHDAMYWYRQDPGQGLRLIYYSQIVNDFQKGDIAEGYSVSREKKESFPLTVTSAQKNPTAFYLCASSYRNMNTEAFFGQGTRLTVV.